Listed here are 14 T cell receptor beta chains from one sample, sequenced in a study of blood T cell repertoires in COVID-19. Assay used: immunoSEQ multiplex PCR; TCRdb lists only in-frame clones, some missing. The sample yields about 180,000 clones, roughly 80% seen once. The source material was PBMCs or T cells enriched from blood (not recorded which). These TCRs come from a woman aged 40 to 50 with acute COVID-19.

The J gene is TRBJ1-2, the V gene TRBV9; D is possibly TRBD1 (6 bases). Between the trimmed V and J ends, which lost 3 bases and 2 bases, there was a span of 14 bases. Germline V CDR1 and CDR2: SGDLS, YYNGEE. This CDR3 is 15 amino acids long. The CDR3 region has the DNA TGTGCCAGCAGCGCGGTAACTACAGGGAACTATGGCTACACCTTC. Amino acids: CASSAVTTGNYGYTF.

This clone occurred a few times. The J gene is TRBJ1-1, the V gene TRBV5-1, with TRBD1 identical over 9 bases. Germline loops: CDR1 SGHRS, CDR2 YFSETQ. V was clipped by 0 bases and J by 1 base; unmatched bases: 10. This CDR3 has 18 residues. CDR3 loop: CASSLGPEQGARNTEAFF. The DNA of the CDR3 is TGCGCCAGCAGCTTGGGGCCCGAACAGGGGGCGAGGAACACTGAAGCTTTCTTT.

CDR3 bases: TGCAGCGTTGAAGGGGACAGGTCTTACACTGAAGCTTTCTTT. This encodes CSVEGDRSYTEAFF. The genes are TRBV29-1 and TRBJ1-1; 8 bases fit TRBD1. The CDR3 consists of 14 residues. Germline V gene lookup returns CDR1 SQVTM and CDR2 ANQGSEA. Trimming cost V 1 base and J 3 bases; bases outside gene matches: 4.

This chain's CDR3 is CASSLSGLASGDTQYF. In DNA form, the CDR3 reads TGCGCCAGCAGCTTGTCGGGACTAGCGAGTGGTGATACGCAGTATTTT. The chain is built from TRBV5-1 and TRBJ2-3, with TRBD2 matching over 10 bases. The V and J ends lost 1 base and 6 bases, in that order; junction bases with no gene match: 8. CDR3 size: 16 residues. CDR1 is SGHRS and CDR2 is YFSETQ in the germline V gene.

V gene TRBV9 combines with J gene TRBJ2-3; 8 bases align to TRBD2. The V segment lost 2 bases and the J segment 3 bases; nucleotides outside the gene matches: 14. CDR3 size: 18 residues. The germline gives CDR1 SGDLS, CDR2 YYNGEE. The CDR3 loop reads CASSVSIGRGVETDTQYF. The CDR3, as DNA: TGTGCCAGCAGCGTTTCCATCGGGAGGGGGGTGGAAACAGATACGCAGTATTTT. Based on the CDR3 plus reference TRBV9 and TRBJ2-3, the full variable domain is DSGVTQTPKHLITATGQRVTLRCSPRSGDLSVYWYQQSLDQGLQFLIQYYNGEERAKGNILERFSAQQFPDLHSELNLSSLELGDSALYFCASSVSIGRGVETDTQYFGPGTRLTVL.

The chain uses TRBV6-5 and TRBJ1-2, with no clear D. Trimming pared 10 bases from V and 4 bases from J, leaving 10 bases between. The CDR3 spans 11 residues. Germline CDR1 reads MNHEY; CDR2 reads SVGAGI. The CDR3 loop reads CATREIYGYTF. Here the CDR3 DNA reads TGTGCCACCCGGGAAATCTATGGCTACACCTTC.

The V call is TRBV9, the J call TRBJ2-1; 8 bases fit TRBD2. The CDR3 is made up of 15 amino acids. Losses at the gene ends were 6 bases for V and 10 bases for J; bases not matched to a gene: 15. The germline V gene has CDR1 SGDLS and CDR2 YYNGEE. The CDR3 loop reads CASTLSGSSQGEQFF. CDR3 nucleotides: TGTGCCAGCACCTTGAGCGGGAGTTCGCAAGGAGAGCAGTTCTTC.

In nucleotides, the CDR3 is TGTGCCAGCTCACCGTCAGGAAACACCATATATTTT. This gives the protein CASSPSGNTIYF. The chain combines TRBV18 with TRBJ1-3; D unresolved. CDR1 and CDR2 (germline): KGHSH, LQKENI. With 3 bases removed from V and 4 bases from J, the gap between germline ends came to 4 bases. This CDR3 contains 12 residues.

The V and J genes are TRBV11-1 and TRBJ2-7, with D possibly TRBD2 on 5 matching bases. Germline V CDR1 and CDR2: SGHAT, FQDESV (reference sequence). Trimming stripped 2 bases from V and 6 bases from J, with 11 bases between. The CDR3 covers 13 residues. The CDR3 loop reads CASSLRERVEQYF. The CDR3 DNA sequence: TGTGCCAGCAGCTTAAGGGAGAGGGTCGAGCAGTACTTC. Looking up the rest from reference TRBV11-1 and TRBJ2-7 gives the full variable domain: EAEVAQSPRYKITEKSQAVAFWCDPISGHATLYWYRQILGQGPELLVQFQDESVVDDSQLPKDRFSAERLKGVDSTLKIQPAELGDSAMYLCASSLRERVEQYFGPGTRLTVT.

The rearrangement links TRBV5-4 to TRBJ1-2; a weak D match, TRBD1 (5 bases). Germline loops: CDR1 SGHNT, CDR2 YYREEE (reference sequence). Trimming took 0 bases from V and 9 from J, leaving 12 bases between them. The CDR3 totals 13 residues. CDR3 region: CASSLGQGNRYTF. DNA of the CDR3: TGTGCCAGCAGCTTGGGTCAGGGAAATCGCTACACCTTC.

V is TRBV5-1 and J is TRBJ1-1, with D perhaps matching TRBD1 (5 bases). Germline lookup yields CDR1 SGHRS and CDR2 YFSETQ. This CDR3 comprises 14 residues. The germline V and J ends were trimmed by 2 bases and 4 bases, with 12 bases remaining between them. The chain's CDR3 is CASSLTRGTTEAFF. The CDR3 nucleotides read TGCGCCAGCAGCTTAACAAGGGGTACCACTGAAGCTTTCTTT. The full variable domain, its missing parts supplied by reference TRBV5-1 and TRBJ1-1, is KAGVTQTPRYLIKTRGQQVTLSCSPISGHRSVSWYQQTPGQGLQFLFEYFSETQRNKGNFPGRFSGRQFSNSRSEMNVSTLELGDSALYLCASSLTRGTTEAFFGQGTRLTVV.

The chain has TRBV7-8 and TRBJ2-3; TRBD2 agrees at 13 bases. The CDR3 extends over 15 amino acids. J was trimmed by 4 bases and V by 5 bases; bases with no gene match: 3. Germline values: CDR1 SGHVS, CDR2 FQNEAQ. The CDR3 nucleotides are TGTGCCAGCAGCCGAGGACTAGCGGGAGCAGATACGCAGTATTTT. Translation: CASSRGLAGADTQYF.

This clone came up a few times. This chain connects TRBV24-1 to TRBJ1-2; D is undetermined. The V gene lost 1 base and the J gene lost 6 bases, with 8 bases spanning the gap. Germline lookup yields CDR1 KGHDR and CDR2 SFDVKD. The CDR3 spans 13 residues. The CDR3 loop is CATSDFRGDGYTF. As DNA, the CDR3 is TGTGCCACCAGTGATTTTCGCGGGGATGGCTACACCTTC.

Only one count was recorded for this clone. This chain uses TRBV4-2 with TRBJ2-5; 9 positions match TRBD2. V lost 0 bases to trimming and J lost 5 bases; unmatched junction nucleotides: 13. There are 18 residues in the CDR3. Germline V lookup: CDR1 LGHNA, CDR2 YNFKEQ. CDR3 in amino acids: CASSQDLISGSRGETQYF. In DNA, the CDR3 is TGTGCCAGCAGCCAAGATCTTATTAGCGGGAGTAGGGGGGAGACCCAGTACTTC.